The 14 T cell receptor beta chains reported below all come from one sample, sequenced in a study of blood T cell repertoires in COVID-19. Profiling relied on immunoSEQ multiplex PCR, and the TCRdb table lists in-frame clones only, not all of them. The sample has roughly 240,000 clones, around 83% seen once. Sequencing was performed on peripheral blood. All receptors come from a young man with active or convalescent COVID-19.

CDR3 nucleotide sequence: TGCGCCAGCAGTGTGGGACACCACTACGAGCAGTACTTC. Protein sequence: CASSVGHHYEQYF. This chain connects TRBV10-1 to TRBJ2-7; D is perhaps TRBD1 (6 bases). Trimming shortened V by 4 bases and J by 3 bases, and 10 bases separated the two germline ends. The CDR3 sequence is 13 residues long. Germline CDR1 WNHNN, CDR2 SYGVQD (reference sequence).

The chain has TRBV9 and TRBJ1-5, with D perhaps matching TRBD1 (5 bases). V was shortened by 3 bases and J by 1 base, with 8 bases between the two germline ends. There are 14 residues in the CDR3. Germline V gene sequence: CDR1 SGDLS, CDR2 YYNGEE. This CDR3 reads CASSAGWSNQPQHF. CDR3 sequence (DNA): TGTGCCAGCAGCGCAGGGTGGAGCAATCAGCCCCAGCATTTT.

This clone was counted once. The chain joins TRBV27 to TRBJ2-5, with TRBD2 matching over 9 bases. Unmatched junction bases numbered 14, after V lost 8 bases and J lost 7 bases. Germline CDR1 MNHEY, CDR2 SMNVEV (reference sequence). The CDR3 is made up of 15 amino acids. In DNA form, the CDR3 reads TGTGCCAGCGGGCGGGAGGGCCCTCGATGGGGGACCCAGTACTTC. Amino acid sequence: CASGREGPRWGTQYF.

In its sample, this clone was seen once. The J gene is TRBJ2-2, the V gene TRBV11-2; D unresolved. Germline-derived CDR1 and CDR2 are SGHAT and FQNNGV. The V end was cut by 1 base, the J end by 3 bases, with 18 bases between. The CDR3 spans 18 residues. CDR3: CASSLAYRVTLYTGELFF. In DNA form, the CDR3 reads TGTGCCAGCAGCTTAGCATATCGGGTTACCCTATACACCGGGGAGCTGTTTTTT.

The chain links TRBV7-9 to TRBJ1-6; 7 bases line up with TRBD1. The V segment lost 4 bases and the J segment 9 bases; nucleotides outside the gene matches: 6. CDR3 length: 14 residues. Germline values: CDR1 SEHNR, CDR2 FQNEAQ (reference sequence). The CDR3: CASSSTGFGSPLHF. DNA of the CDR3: TGTGCCAGCAGCTCGACAGGGTTCGGTTCACCCCTCCACTTT.

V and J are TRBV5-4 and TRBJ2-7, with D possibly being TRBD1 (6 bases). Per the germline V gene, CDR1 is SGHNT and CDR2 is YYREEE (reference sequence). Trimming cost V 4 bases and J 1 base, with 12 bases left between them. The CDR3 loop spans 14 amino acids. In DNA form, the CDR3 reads TGTGCCAGCAGCGTCCCGGGACAATCCTACGAGCAGTACTTC. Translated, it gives CASSVPGQSYEQYF. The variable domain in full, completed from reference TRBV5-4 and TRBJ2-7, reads ETGVTQSPTHLIKTRGQQVTLRCSSQSGHNTVSWYQQALGQGPQFIFQYYREEENGRGNFPPRFSGLQFPNYSSELNVNALELDDSALYLCASSVPGQSYEQYFGPGTRLTVT.

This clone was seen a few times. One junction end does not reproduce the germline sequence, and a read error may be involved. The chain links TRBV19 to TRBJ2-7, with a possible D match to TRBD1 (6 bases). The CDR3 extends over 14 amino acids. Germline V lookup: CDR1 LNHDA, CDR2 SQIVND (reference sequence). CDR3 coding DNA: TGTGCCAGCAGTAGGACGGACAGCTCCTACGAGCAGTACTTC. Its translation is CASSRTDSSYEQYF.

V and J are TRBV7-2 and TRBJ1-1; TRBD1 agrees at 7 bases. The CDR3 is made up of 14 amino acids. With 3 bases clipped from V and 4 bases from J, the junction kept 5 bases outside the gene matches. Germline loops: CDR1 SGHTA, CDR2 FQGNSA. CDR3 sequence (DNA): TGTGCCAGCAGCTTTAAAACAGGGGCCACTGAAGCTTTCTTT. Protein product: CASSFKTGATEAFF.

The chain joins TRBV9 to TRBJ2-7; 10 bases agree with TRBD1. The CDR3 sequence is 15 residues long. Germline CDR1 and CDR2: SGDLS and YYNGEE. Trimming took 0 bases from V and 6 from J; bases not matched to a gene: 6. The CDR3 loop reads CASSVAGTGELEQYF. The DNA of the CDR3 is TGTGCCAGCAGCGTAGCCGGGACAGGGGAGCTCGAGCAGTACTTC.

The CDR3 region has the DNA TGTGCCAGCAGCCCCCGGGACAGGGCTGGAGATACCGGGGAGCTGTTTTTT. This translates into CASSPRDRAGDTGELFF. The V call is TRBV11-2, the J call TRBJ2-2, with TRBD1 identical over 9 bases. J lost 5 bases, V lost 5 bases, and 12 bases had no gene match. This CDR3 is 17 amino acids long. Germline V gene data show CDR1 as SGHAT and CDR2 as FQNNGV.

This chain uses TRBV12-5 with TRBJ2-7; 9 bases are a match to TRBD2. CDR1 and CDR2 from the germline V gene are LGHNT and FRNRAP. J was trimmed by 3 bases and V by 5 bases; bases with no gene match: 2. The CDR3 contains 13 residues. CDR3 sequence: CASGLAGSYEQYF. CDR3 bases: TGTGCTAGTGGTCTAGCGGGGAGCTACGAGCAGTACTTC.

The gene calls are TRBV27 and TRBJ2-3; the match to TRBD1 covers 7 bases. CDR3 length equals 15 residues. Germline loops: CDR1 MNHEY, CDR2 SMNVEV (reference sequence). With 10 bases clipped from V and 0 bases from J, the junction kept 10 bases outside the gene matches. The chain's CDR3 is CATRDWDRSTDTQYF. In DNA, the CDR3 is TGTGCCACACGAGACTGGGACAGAAGCACAGATACGCAGTATTTT.

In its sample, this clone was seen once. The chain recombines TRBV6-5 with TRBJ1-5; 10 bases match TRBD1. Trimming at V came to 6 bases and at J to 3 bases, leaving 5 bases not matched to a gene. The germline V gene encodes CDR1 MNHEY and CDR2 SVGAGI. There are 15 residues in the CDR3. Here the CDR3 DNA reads TGTGCCAGCAGACCGACAGGGGGCACCAATCAGCCCCAGCATTTT. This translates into CASRPTGGTNQPQHF.

The CDR3 here is CASSNIAEAFF. The DNA of the CDR3 is TGTGCCAGCTCGAACATCGCTGAAGCTTTCTTT. This rearrangement joins TRBV18 to TRBJ1-1; no reliable D call. V was clipped by 6 bases and J by 6 bases, with 8 bases between them. In germline, CDR1 is KGHSH, CDR2 LQKENI. This CDR3 contains 11 residues.